This T cell receptor (beta chain) was profiled in a study of T cells after yellow fever vaccination. TCRdb analysed the 5' RACE reads with MiXCR anew, one entry per CDR3 protein. The repertoire has around 140,000 distinct CDR3 sequences, about 7% of them found once; the top ten carry under 0.8%. This clonotype occurred many times. The target antigen is unknown. Findings and limits, study-wide: Just a small share of clonotypes turned up in the CD4 compartment as well as the CD8 compartment.

The receptor was isolated from a man aged 30-40 years who received the YFV17D yellow fever vaccine. The sample was CD4+ T cells sorted from PBMCs, taken 10 days after the yellow fever booster vaccination.

The CDR3 sequence: CASSQVPGRQGASYEQYF. In DNA, the CDR3 is TGTGCCAGCAGCCAAGTGCCAGGGAGACAGGGGGCCTCCTACGAGCAGTACTTC. The chain links TRBV3-1 to TRBJ2-7, with 10 bases matching TRBD1. CDR3 length equals 18 residues. The V gene's germline CDR1 is LGHDT and CDR2 YNNKEL (reference sequence). With V trimmed by 1 base and J by 0 bases, 9 bases remained unmatched.